The 12 T cell receptor beta chains below come from one sample, sequenced in a study of T-cell reconstitution after alpha-beta-depleted transplantation in children. Unique molecular identifiers featured in how the TCRbeta library was prepared. TCRdb reprocessed the PCR reads with MiXCR, giving one entry per CDR3 protein. The sample records under 750,000 distinct CDR3 sequences, approximately 22% being singletons. Specimen: PBMCs, mostly from graft donor cells, collected 360 days after TCRalphabeta/CD19-depleted stem cell transplant. Receptors originate from a boy less than two years old who had a stem cell transplant for acute myeloid leukemia, so the T cells may come from the graft donor.

This clonotype showed up many times. This sequence joins TRBV20-1 and TRBJ2-7; TRBD1 is a possible D gene (5 bases). The CDR3 has 17 residues. Per the germline V gene, CDR1 is DFQATT and CDR2 is SNEGSKA (reference sequence). V lost 0 bases and J lost 2, with 20 bases in between. The CDR3, as DNA: TGCAGTGCTAGAGATTTTGAAAAAAGGGGAAAAGCCTACGAGCAGTACTTC. Encoded protein: CSARDFEKRGKAYEQYF.

The gene calls are TRBV6-2 or TRBV6-3 and TRBJ2-3; D remains unclear. V lost 6 bases to trimming and J lost 0 bases, with 10 bases between them. CDR1 and CDR2 from the germline V gene are MNHEY and SVGEGT. This CDR3 has 14 residues. DNA for the CDR3: TGTGCCAGCAGGGACCCGGACAGCACAGATACGCAGTATTTT. Translating gives CASRDPDSTDTQYF.

The rearrangement joins TRBV15 to TRBJ2-4; D tentatively fits TRBD1 or TRBD2 (5 bases each). Deletions cut 1 base from V and 7 bases from J, with 14 bases between. Germline V gene lookup returns CDR1 LNHNV and CDR2 YYDKDF (reference sequence). CDR3 size: 15 residues. The CDR3 nucleotides are TGTGCCACCAGCAGAGGATCTGGGGGTGGGAACATTCAGTACTTC. Encoded protein: CATSRGSGGGNIQYF.

This clonotype was seen ten or more times. V gene TRBV29-1 combines with J gene TRBJ2-7, with TRBD1 as a possible D gene (5 bases). CDR1 and CDR2 from the germline V gene are SQVTM and ANQGSEA. The CDR3 contains 12 residues. V lost 3 bases, J lost 6 bases, and 12 bases lay in between. The CDR3 region has the DNA TGCAGCGTTGAGGTCAGGGTGGCCGAGCAGTACTTC. This encodes CSVEVRVAEQYF.

This clonotype was counted between two and nine times. The chain carries TRBV6-5 and TRBJ2-5; TRBD1 aligns across 9 bases. V shed 2 bases and J 5 bases; nucleotides not matched to a gene: 3. The CDR3 runs to 14 residues. Germline V gene lookup returns CDR1 MNHEY and CDR2 SVGAGI. CDR3 sequence (DNA): TGTGCCAGCAGTTACATCGACAGGGGGGAGACCCAGTACTTC. It is translated as CASSYIDRGETQYF.

This clonotype was found a few times. The V gene is TRBV7-3, the J gene TRBJ1-1; 8 nucleotides match TRBD1. Germline assignment: CDR1 SGHTA and CDR2 FQGTGA. J lost 6 bases, V lost 2 bases, and 11 bases had no gene match. The CDR3 covers 16 residues. The CDR3 nucleotides are TGTGCCAGCAGCTTAGGGTACTGGACAGGGAGGTCTGAAGCTTTCTTT. Amino acids: CASSLGYWTGRSEAFF.

This clonotype was picked up a small number of times. The chain links TRBV20-1 to TRBJ2-7; 10 positions agree with TRBD1. This CDR3 region has 14 residues. V was clipped by 0 bases and J by 9 bases; unmatched bases: 8. CDR1 DFQATT and CDR2 SNEGSKA come from the germline V gene (reference sequence). CDR3 coding DNA: TGCAGTGCTAGAGACGGGGACAGGGGTTTTGGGCAGTACTTC. Amino acids: CSARDGDRGFGQYF.

Ten or more counts support this clonotype. The chain is built from TRBV20-1 and TRBJ2-3; 8 nucleotides align to TRBD1. V dropped 6 bases and J dropped 0; count of bases not matched to a gene: 5. The CDR3 sequence is 14 residues long. The V gene's germline CDR1 is DFQATT and CDR2 SNEGSKA (reference sequence). The CDR3 DNA follows: TGCAGTGCCTCCTGGACAGGGAGCACAGATACGCAGTATTTT. Protein: CSASWTGSTDTQYF.

This clonotype was detected a few times. This sequence joins TRBV10-2 and TRBJ2-3; D is perhaps TRBD1 (7 bases). The V and J ends lost 8 bases and 5 bases respectively, with 20 bases between them. The length of the CDR3 is 15 residues. Germline-derived CDR1 and CDR2 are WSHSY and SAAADI. CDR3 coding DNA: TGCGCCAGCCTAACAGGGGACTCGCGGAGAGATACGCAGTATTTT. This sequence encodes CASLTGDSRRDTQYF.

V usage is TRBV7-2 and J usage is TRBJ2-3, with TRBD2 as a possible D gene (6 bases). The ends were cut back, 2 bases at V and 1 base at J, with 13 bases in the middle. The germline CDR1 and CDR2 sequences are SGHTA and FQGNSA. The CDR3 is 16 amino acids. CDR3 DNA sequence: TGTGCCAGCAGCTTACGAACGGGAGCCGGCACAGATACGCAGTATTTT. Translating gives CASSLRTGAGTDTQYF.

This clonotype has just a few counts. This clone may be a read error of a much larger clone one base away. The rearrangement uses TRBV3-1 and TRBJ2-7; D is undetermined. The V end lost 0 bases, the J end lost 2 bases, and 8 bases lay between the germline ends. Per germline, CDR1 LGHDT and CDR2 YNNKEL (reference sequence). The CDR3 covers 14 residues. CDR3 in DNA: TGTGCCAGCAGCCAAGATGAGGAGACCTACGAGCAGTACTTC. Translating it yields CASSQDEETYEQYF.

This clonotype was observed a few times. The rearrangement links TRBV20-1 to TRBJ2-7, with D unresolved. The CDR3 extends over 13 amino acids. Germline V gene sequence: CDR1 DFQATT, CDR2 SNEGSKA (reference sequence). V lost 2 bases, J lost 0 bases, and 8 bases lay in between. The CDR3 bases are TGCAGTGCTAGATCCTTCGGCTCCTACGAGCAGTACGTC. Amino acid sequence: CSARSFGSYEQYV.